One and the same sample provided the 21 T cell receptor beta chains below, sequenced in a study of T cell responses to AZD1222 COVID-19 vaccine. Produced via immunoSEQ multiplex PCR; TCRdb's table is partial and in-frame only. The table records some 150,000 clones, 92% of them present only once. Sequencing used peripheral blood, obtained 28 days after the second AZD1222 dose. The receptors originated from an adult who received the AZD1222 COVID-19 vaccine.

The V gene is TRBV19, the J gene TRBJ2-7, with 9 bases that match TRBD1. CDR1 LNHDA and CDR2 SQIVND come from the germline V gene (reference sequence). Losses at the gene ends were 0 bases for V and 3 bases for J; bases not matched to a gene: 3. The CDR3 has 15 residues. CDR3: CASSIDGTGYYEQYF. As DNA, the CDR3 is TGTGCCAGTAGTATAGATGGGACAGGGTACTACGAGCAGTACTTC.

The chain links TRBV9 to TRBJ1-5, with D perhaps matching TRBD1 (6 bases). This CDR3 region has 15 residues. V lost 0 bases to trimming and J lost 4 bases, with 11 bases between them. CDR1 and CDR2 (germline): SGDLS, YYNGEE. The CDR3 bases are TGTGCCAGCAGCGTAGAACAGGGCCTTAATCAGCCCCAGCATTTT. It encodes CASSVEQGLNQPQHF.

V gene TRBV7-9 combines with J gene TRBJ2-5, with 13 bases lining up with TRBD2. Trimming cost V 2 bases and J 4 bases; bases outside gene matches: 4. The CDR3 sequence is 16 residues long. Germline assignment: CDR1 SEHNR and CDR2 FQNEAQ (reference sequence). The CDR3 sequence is CASSLTSGRAGETQYF. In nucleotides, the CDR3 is TGTGCCAGCAGCTTAACTAGCGGGAGGGCAGGAGAGACCCAGTACTTC.

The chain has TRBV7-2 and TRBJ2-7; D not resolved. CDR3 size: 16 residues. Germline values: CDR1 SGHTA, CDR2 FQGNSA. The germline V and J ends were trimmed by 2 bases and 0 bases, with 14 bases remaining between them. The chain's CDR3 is CASSLRSTVLSYEQYF. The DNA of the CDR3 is TGTGCCAGCAGCTTAAGGTCAACGGTCCTCTCCTACGAGCAGTACTTC.

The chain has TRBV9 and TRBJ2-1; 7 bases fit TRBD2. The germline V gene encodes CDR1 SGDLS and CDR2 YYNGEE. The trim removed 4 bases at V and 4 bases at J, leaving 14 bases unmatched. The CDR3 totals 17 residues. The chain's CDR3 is CASSPSPGTILYNEQFF. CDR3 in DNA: TGTGCCAGCAGCCCGTCCCCCGGGACTATCCTATACAATGAGCAGTTCTTC.

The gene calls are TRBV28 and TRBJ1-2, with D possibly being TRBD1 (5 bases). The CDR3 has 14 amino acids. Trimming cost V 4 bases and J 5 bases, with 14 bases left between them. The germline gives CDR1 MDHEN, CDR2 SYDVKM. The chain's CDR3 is CASSSHGTPYGYTF. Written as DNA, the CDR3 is TGTGCCAGCAGTTCCCACGGGACTCCTTATGGCTACACCTTC.

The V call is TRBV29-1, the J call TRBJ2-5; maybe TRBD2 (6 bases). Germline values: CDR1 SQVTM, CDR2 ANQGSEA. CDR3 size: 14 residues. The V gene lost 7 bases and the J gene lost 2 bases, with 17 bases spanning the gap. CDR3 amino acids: CSALPNGGQETQYF. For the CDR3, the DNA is TGCAGCGCCCTTCCCAACGGGGGACAAGAGACCCAGTACTTC. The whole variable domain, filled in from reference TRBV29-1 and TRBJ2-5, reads SAVISQKPSRDICQRGTSLTIQCQVDSQVTMMFWYRQQPGQSLTLIATANQGSEATYESGFVIDKFPISRPNLTFSTLTVSNMSPEDSSIYLCSALPNGGQETQYFGPGTRLLVL.

The DNA of the CDR3 is TGTGCCAGTACCCCAGGTGCAGGCCTGACCTACGAGCAGTACTTC. Its translation: CASTPGAGLTYEQYF. The genes are TRBV19 and TRBJ2-7; D is unclear. Trimming took 7 bases from V and 2 from J, leaving 18 bases between them. The CDR3 consists of 15 residues. The germline CDR1 and CDR2 sequences are LNHDA and SQIVND (reference sequence). Variable domain in full (rest from reference TRBV19 and TRBJ2-7): DGGITQSPKYLFRKEGQNVTLSCEQNLNHDAMYWYRQDPGQGLRLIYYSQIVNDFQKGDIAEGYSVSREKKESFPLTVTSAQKNPTAFYLCASTPGAGLTYEQYFGPGTRLTVT.

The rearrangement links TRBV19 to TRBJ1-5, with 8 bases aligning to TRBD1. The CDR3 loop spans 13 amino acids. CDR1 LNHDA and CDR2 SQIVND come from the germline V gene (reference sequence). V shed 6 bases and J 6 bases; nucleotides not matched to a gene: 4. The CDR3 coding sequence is TGTGCCAGTAGCGGAACAGGGGGTCAGCCCCAGCATTTT. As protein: CASSGTGGQPQHF.

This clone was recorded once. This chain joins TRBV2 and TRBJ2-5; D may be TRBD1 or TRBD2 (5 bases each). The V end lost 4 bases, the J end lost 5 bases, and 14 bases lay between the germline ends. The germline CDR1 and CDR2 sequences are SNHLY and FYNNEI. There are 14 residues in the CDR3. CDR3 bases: TGTGCCAGCAGTGCCTCGGGGACCCGCGAGACCCAGTACTTC. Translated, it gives CASSASGTRETQYF.

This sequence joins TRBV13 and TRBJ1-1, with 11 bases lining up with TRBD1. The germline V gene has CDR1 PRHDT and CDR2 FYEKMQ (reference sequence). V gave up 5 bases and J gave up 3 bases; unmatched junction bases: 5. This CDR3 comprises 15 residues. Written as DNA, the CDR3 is TGTGCCAGCAGCGCGGGACAGGGGGGGCACACTGAAGCTTTCTTT. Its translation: CASSAGQGGHTEAFF.

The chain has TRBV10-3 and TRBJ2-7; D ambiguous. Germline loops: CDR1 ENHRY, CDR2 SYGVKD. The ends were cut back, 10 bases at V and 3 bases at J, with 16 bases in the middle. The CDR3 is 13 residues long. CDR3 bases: TGTGCCACAGCGTCAGCCTCAAACTACGAGCAGTACTTC. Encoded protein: CATASASNYEQYF.

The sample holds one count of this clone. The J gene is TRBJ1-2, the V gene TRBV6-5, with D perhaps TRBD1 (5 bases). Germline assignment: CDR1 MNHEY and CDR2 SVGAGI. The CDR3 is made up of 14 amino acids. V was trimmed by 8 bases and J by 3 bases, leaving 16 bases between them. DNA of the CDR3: TGTGCCAGCTTACTTCGGACGGGGGACTATGGCTACACCTTC. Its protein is CASLLRTGDYGYTF.

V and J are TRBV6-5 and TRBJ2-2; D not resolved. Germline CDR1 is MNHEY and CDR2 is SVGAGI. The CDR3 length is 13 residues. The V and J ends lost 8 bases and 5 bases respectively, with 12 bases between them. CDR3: CASEKRETGELFF. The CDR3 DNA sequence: TGTGCCAGCGAAAAAAGGGAAACCGGGGAGCTGTTTTTT.

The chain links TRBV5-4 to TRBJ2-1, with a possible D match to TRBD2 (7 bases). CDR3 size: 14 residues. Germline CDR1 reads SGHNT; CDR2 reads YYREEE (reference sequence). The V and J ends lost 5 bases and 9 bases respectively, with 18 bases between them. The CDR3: CASREGGAFSEQFF. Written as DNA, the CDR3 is TGTGCCAGCAGGGAAGGGGGGGCGTTCTCTGAGCAGTTCTTC.

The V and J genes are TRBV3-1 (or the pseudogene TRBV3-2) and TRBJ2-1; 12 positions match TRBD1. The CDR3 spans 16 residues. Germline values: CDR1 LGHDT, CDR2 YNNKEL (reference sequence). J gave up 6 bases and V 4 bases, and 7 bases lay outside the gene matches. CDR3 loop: CASSLGQGALSNEQFF. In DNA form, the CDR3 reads TGTGCCAGCAGCCTGGGACAGGGGGCGCTGTCCAATGAGCAGTTCTTC.

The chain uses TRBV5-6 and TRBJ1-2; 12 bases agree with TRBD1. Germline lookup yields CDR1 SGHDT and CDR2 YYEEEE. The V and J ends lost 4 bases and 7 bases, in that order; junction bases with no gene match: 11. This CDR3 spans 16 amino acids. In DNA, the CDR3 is TGTGCCAGCAGCCCCAGCGAGGGACAGGGGGCGATTGGCTACACCTTC. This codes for CASSPSEGQGAIGYTF.

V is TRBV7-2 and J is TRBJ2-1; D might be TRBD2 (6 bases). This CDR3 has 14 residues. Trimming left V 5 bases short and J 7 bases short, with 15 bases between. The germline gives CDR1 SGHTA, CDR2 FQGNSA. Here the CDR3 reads CASSRPGVTNEQFF. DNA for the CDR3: TGTGCCAGCAGCCGTCCGGGGGTAACAAATGAGCAGTTCTTC.

CDR3 sequence reads: CASSVEQEAYEQYF. The CDR3 DNA reads as TGTGCCAGCAGCGTAGAACAGGAGGCTTACGAGCAGTACTTC. The chain couples TRBV9 to TRBJ2-7; D may match TRBD1 or TRBD2 (5 bases each). V was cut by 0 bases and J by 4 bases, with 11 bases left in between. This CDR3 region has 14 residues. Germline CDR1 reads SGDLS; CDR2 reads YYNGEE.

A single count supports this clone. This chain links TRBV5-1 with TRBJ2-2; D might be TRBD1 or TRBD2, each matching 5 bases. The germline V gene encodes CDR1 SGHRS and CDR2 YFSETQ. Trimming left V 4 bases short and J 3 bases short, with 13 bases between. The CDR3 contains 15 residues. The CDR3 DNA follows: TGCGCCAGCAGCCCGGGACCTCCGGACACCGGGGAGCTGTTTTTT. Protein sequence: CASSPGPPDTGELFF.

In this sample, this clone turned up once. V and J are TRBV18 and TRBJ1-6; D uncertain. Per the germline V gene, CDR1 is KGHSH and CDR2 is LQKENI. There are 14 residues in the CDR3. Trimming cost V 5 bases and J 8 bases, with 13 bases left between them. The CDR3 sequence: CASSREQGHSPLHF. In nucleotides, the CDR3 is TGTGCCAGCTCAAGGGAGCAAGGGCATTCACCCCTCCACTTT.